This T cell receptor beta chain was recorded in a study of cytomegalovirus exposure and HLA in healthy donors. Study-wide context: From about 200 million T cells, an earlier analysis saw roughly 100 million unique TCR beta sequences.

Donors were ostensibly healthy at sampling, although undocumented immune exposures were probable. The V segment lost 6 bases and the J segment 5 bases; nucleotides outside the gene matches: 12. CDR1 is MNHEY, CDR2 SMNVEV, per germline (reference sequence). The CDR3 is 17 amino acids. PCR used 60 Vbeta primers and 13 Jbeta primers. Generated by immunoSEQ multiplex PCR, the TCRdb table keeps only in-frame clones and is missing some. The table records around 140,000 clones, less than 85% of them present only once. The chain combines TRBV27 with TRBJ2-7; 14 bases are a match to TRBD2. This clonotype was obtained from a man between 40 and 49 years old in good health and CMV-seronegative. The source material was PBMCs. DNA for the CDR3: TGTGCCAGCAGGGGACTAGCGGGAGCTCGAGGATTGAACGAGCAGTACTTC. Its protein product is CASRGLAGARGLNEQYF.